This is a list of T cell receptor beta chains from one sample in a study of blood T cell repertoires in COVID-19. The table came from immunoSEQ multiplex PCR; TCRdb's copy has only in-frame clones and leaves some out. The data contain hundreds of thousands of clones, about nine tenths of them singletons. The specimen sequenced was peripheral blood. Receptors originate from a woman in her fifties or sixties with COVID-19, enrolled during active disease. Both conserved end residues are part of each CDR3. The D gene is left open where the match is weak. Only some rows state a clone size, as once, few, many or a class for expanded clones.

TRBV5-1	-	TRBJ1-2	few	TGCGCCAGCAGCTTGGGAGAGAACTATGGCTACACCTTC	CASSLGENYGYTF
TRBV30	-	TRBJ2-2	-	TGTGCCTGGCGAGGCAGAGGGGGACCCGGGGAGCTGTTTTTT	CAWRGRGGPGELFF
TRBV7-9	TRBD1	TRBJ1-5	-	TGTGCCAGCAGCCCGAGGACAGGGGGGCATCAGCCCCAGCATTTT	CASSPRTGGHQPQHF
TRBV6-5	-	TRBJ1-1	-	TGTGCCAGCAGTTACAGAGATCTGATGAACACTGAAGCTTTCTTT	CASSYRDLMNTEAFF
TRBV20-1	-	TRBJ2-5	-	TGCAGTGCTGTACAAGAGACCCAGTACTTC	CSAVQETQYF
TRBV27	-	TRBJ1-5	-	TGTGCCAGCTCCCTCCAGGGGCGGCTCAGCAATCAGCCCCAGCATTTT	CASSLQGRLSNQPQHF
TRBV4-1	TRBD1	TRBJ1-2	many	TGCGCCAGCAGCCCGGGACAGGGAAACTATGGCTACACCTTC	CASSPGQGNYGYTF
TRBV3-1/TRBV3-2	-	TRBJ1-1	-	TGTGCCAGCAGCCCCAACATATTCATGAACACTGAAGCTTTCTTT	CASSPNIFMNTEAFF
TRBV24-1	-	TRBJ2-1	-	TGTGCCACCAGTGATTTCATTGAGGCTCGGGAGCAGTTCTTC	CATSDFIEAREQFF
TRBV5-1	TRBD1	TRBJ1-2	once	TGCGCCAGCAGCTTGGACGGGACAGGGCATGGCTACACCTTC	CASSLDGTGHGYTF
TRBV28	TRBD1	TRBJ1-2	-	TGTGCCAGCAGCAACCAGGACAGGGGTGGCTACACCTTC	CASSNQDRGGYTF
TRBV24-1	TRBD1	TRBJ1-2	-	TGTGCCACCAGTGAATACAGGGGGAACTATGGCTACACCTTC	CATSEYRGNYGYTF
TRBV27	TRBD1	TRBJ1-5	-	TGTGCCAGCAGTCGGACAGGGCCGGGCAATCAGCCCCAGCATTTT	CASSRTGPGNQPQHF
TRBV11-1	-	TRBJ1-1	once	TGTGCCAGCAGCACACGCGACAGACAGAACACTGAAGCTTTCTTT	CASSTRDRQNTEAFF
TRBV7-9	-	TRBJ1-2	once	TGTGCCAGCAGCGGGACTCTGAACTATGGCTACACCTTC	CASSGTLNYGYTF
TRBV6-2/TRBV6-3	TRBD2	TRBJ2-1	-	TGTGCCAGCAGTTATGCGGGAGGGGACTTCGATGAGCAGTTCTTC	CASSYAGGDFDEQFF
TRBV6-5	-	TRBJ1-5	-	TGTGCCAGCAGCCCGGGAGGTGGTCAGCCCCAGCATTTT	CASSPGGGQPQHF
TRBV19	TRBD2	TRBJ2-5	-	TGTGCCAGTAGGACTAGCGGCCAAGAGACCCAGTACTTC	CASRTSGQETQYF
TRBV6-5	TRBD1	TRBJ2-7	-	TGTGCCAGCAGGGGACAGGGGTTTCACGAGCAGTACTTC	CASRGQGFHEQYF
TRBV5-8	-	TRBJ2-5	-	TGTGCCAGCAGCTTGGGGAGGAAACAAGAGACCCAGTACTTC	CASSLGRKQETQYF
TRBV4-1	TRBD1	TRBJ1-1	-	TGCGCCAGCAGCCCACGGGACAGGGGGCGCGGAACTGAAGCTTTCTTT	CASSPRDRGRGTEAFF
TRBV7-2	TRBD2	TRBJ2-1	-	TGTGCCAGCAGCTTAGCGGGGACTAGCGGTAGGAATGAGCAGTTCTTC	CASSLAGTSGRNEQFF
TRBV9	TRBD2	TRBJ2-1	-	TGTGCCAGCACCGGCTCCGGACTAGCGCACAATGAGCAGTTCTTC	CASTGSGLAHNEQFF
TRBV28	-	TRBJ1-2	few	TGTGCCAGCAGCCAACAGGGCGTTTCTGCCTATGGCTACACCTTC	CASSQQGVSAYGYTF
TRBV6-1	TRBD1	TRBJ1-2	-	TGTGCCAGCAGTGCAAAACCGGGACAGGGGCGTTCGGTAGGTGGCTACACCTTC	CASSAKPGQGRSVGGYTF
TRBV2	-	TRBJ1-3	-	TGTGCCAGCAGTGAAAGCATCTCTGGAAACACCATATATTTT	CASSESISGNTIYF
TRBV6-6	-	TRBJ1-1	-	TGTGCCAGCAGTTACGGGGGGACCGAAGCTTTCTTT	CASSYGGTEAFF
TRBV19	-	TRBJ2-5	-	TGTGCCAGTAGTATAAAAGCGTGGGTGGGGACCCAGTACTTC	CASSIKAWVGTQYF
TRBV11-3	TRBD2	TRBJ2-2	-	TGTGCCAGCAGCCTCCGGACTAGCGGGAGCCCCGGGGAGCTGTTTTTT	CASSLRTSGSPGELFF
TRBV27	TRBD1	TRBJ1-2	-	TGTGCCAGCAGTTTCTTAGGACAGGGGCCTACTAACTATGGCTACACCTTC	CASSFLGQGPTNYGYTF
TRBV29-1	TRBD2	TRBJ2-5	once	TGCAGCGTGATGGGACTAGCGGGAGGTGAGACCCAGTACTTC	CSVMGLAGGETQYF
TRBV27	TRBD2	TRBJ2-7	few	TGTGCCAGCAGTTCGGGCACTAGCGGGAGTAGCGAGCAGTACTTC	CASSSGTSGSSEQYF
TRBV4-3	TRBD1	TRBJ1-1	once	TGCGCCAGCAGCCAAGATGGGGGACAGGGGAACACTGAAGCTTTCTTT	CASSQDGGQGNTEAFF
TRBV15	TRBD1	TRBJ2-2	-	TGTGCCACCAGCAGAGATCGGGACAGTCCTACCGGGGAGCTGTTTTTT	CATSRDRDSPTGELFF
TRBV5-1	-	TRBJ2-7	-	TGCGCCAGCAGCTTGGATGTAGTCTCCTACGAGCAGTACTTC	CASSLDVVSYEQYF
TRBV4-1	TRBD1	TRBJ1-1	-	TGCGCCAGCAGCCAGCACAGGGGGGGGAACACTGAAGCTTTCTTT	CASSQHRGGNTEAFF
TRBV19	-	TRBJ2-3	-	TGTGCCAGTAGTATTCAGGGGAGCACAGATACGCAGTATTTT	CASSIQGSTDTQYF
TRBV5-4	-	TRBJ1-1	-	TGTGCCAGCAGCTTGGAATCAGGGAACACTGAAGCTTTCTTT	CASSLESGNTEAFF
TRBV7-3	TRBD2	TRBJ2-7	-	TGTGCCAGCAGCCAAATAGCGGGAGTCGGCGAGCAGTACTTC	CASSQIAGVGEQYF
TRBV6-6	TRBD2	TRBJ2-1	-	TGTGCCAGCAGTCCCCGGACTAGCGGGAGCGGGCTCTACAATGAGCAGTTCTTC	CASSPRTSGSGLYNEQFF